This T cell receptor beta chain was documented in a study of T-cell memory formation after mild COVID-19. V lost 1 base and J 5 bases, leaving 4 bases between the germline ends. Germline V gives CDR1 DFQATT, CDR2 SNEGSKA (reference sequence). This CDR3 is 11 amino acids long. After 5'RACE with constant-segment primers, TCR alpha and TCR beta cDNA libraries carrying sample barcodes and UMIs were obtained. TCRdb ran MiXCR on the 5' RACE reads and lists one entry per CDR3 protein. Among about 430,000 distinct CDR3 sequences listed, more than 15% were seen once. Only a few counts were recorded for this clonotype.

The rearrangement links TRBV20-1 to TRBJ2-3; D ambiguous. The TCR was taken from a man between 18 and 35 years old who had mild COVID-19 (a few samples of this study predate the infection). Cell type and time point are not known. The specimen was PBMCs or a T cell subset sorted from them (not recorded which). This CDR3 reads CSARVGDTQYF. Written as DNA, the CDR3 is TGCAGTGCTAGAGTAGGAGATACGCAGTATTTT.